The text below deals with one T cell receptor beta chain. What antigen it recognizes has not been identified. One base away there is no much larger clone; base qualities are not given. TCR CDR3 regions were amplified from genomic DNA by multiplex PCR using the deep immunoSEQ assay. Extracted genomic DNA from each cell subset was distributed evenly across all wells of several immunoSEQ 96-well plates, and each plate was treated as a replicate. Each replicate PCR for sorted subsets received about 210 ng genomic DNA, equal to about 30,000 T cell genomes. The purified libraries were quantified using a Qubit 3.0 fluorometer, sized with a Bioanalyzer 2100, and then quantified again using the KAPA Library Quantification kit. Each immunoSEQ 96-well plate was sequenced on its own single-read 150-cycle Illumina NextSeq 550 flow cell. The original methods were these. The immunoSEQ output contained only junctional sequences without quality scores, so filtering could not match that applied to full-length reads. Sequences were annotated with PyIR, a Python wrapper for IgBLAST v1.9, and V/J genes and CDR3 were assigned using IMGT germline references. Reads were removed for weak V/J assignments (E-value above 1e-6), missing CDR3, stop codons, out-of-frame junctions, or ambiguous translated residues. V3J clonotypes were defined as sequences sharing an identical inferred V gene, J gene, and CDR3 amino acid sequence. Percentage overlap between repertoires was calculated by dividing the number of shared unique clonotypes by the size of the smaller repertoire. Repertoire richness was assessed with RTK rarefaction, the Chao1 estimator, and Recon v2.1 estimates of unobserved clonotypes. Generation probabilities for all TCRbeta clonotypes obtained by the gDNA method from a few donors were computed using OLGA. The immuneACCESS repertoire file appears here via TCRdb, limited to in-frame rearrangements. These files lack a portion of the clones; in checked studies, under half of the deficit traces to unresolved V genes, and the cause of the others is not known. V, J and clone size are taken as reported in that table, and D and trimming were inferred from the DNA itself. For this sample the table gives some 2.1 million clones, of which over 85% were detected only once. 0.13% of the sample is in the top ten clones.

CDR1 and CDR2, per the germline V gene, are SGDLS and YYNGEE. Trimming removed 4 bases from V and 7 bases from J; the gene matches leave 15 bases unexplained. Including cysteine and phenylalanine, the CDR3 has 16 amino acids. Only the CDR3 DNA is retained, 48 bases long and in frame from the first base. Healthy HIV-negative adults with no recently reported acute infections or vaccinations were included as donors. Every donor was a Caucasian adult residing in Nashville, Tennessee, USA. CD4+ T cells were enriched by magnetic negative selection; naive cells were then positively selected on CD45RA, and the negative fraction formed the memory subset. Blood was collected by leukapheresis, and PBMCs were isolated by Ficoll-Histopaque density gradient centrifugation and then cryopreserved in liquid nitrogen vapor phase. Analytical flow cytometry was used to check the purity and quantity of each magnetically sorted T cell population. Genomic DNA was isolated from every sorted fraction and measured by UV absorbance on a Nanodrop 2000c.

These data originate in a study of shared clonotypes between healthy human individuals (dated by TCRdb to 2020 to 2021). As for the study more broadly: Three men and two women, aged 18 to 49 years, made up the cohort. For each donor, CD4 naive and CD4 memory were each given three plates, CD8 naive was given two plates, and CD8 memory was given one plate. To estimate repertoire size and how much clonotypes are shared between individuals, the study performed deep sequencing of blood TCR repertoires from a few healthy adults. Different laboratories and diverse techniques were used to prepare libraries and sequence TCR repertoires, to increase sequencing depth and limit assay-specific biases. Each donor's leukapheresis produced roughly between roughly 0.94 and 9.5 billion PBMCs. General findings and caveats noted by the study authors: Naive subsets generally had larger estimated clonotype richness than memory subsets did. Because the study included only a small number of donors, the genetic and exposure-history diversity represented was limited. Sampling was limited to blood, and TCR repertoires in tissue likely differ from TCR repertoires in blood. Even with the large sequencing depth, rarefaction of the sorted-subset datasets indicated that sequencing was incomplete. Across a handful of donors, approximately 4.6% of naive CD4, 3.5% of naive CD8, 2.3% of memory CD4, and roughly 0.4% of memory CD8 clonotypes were shared. Higher generation probabilities were observed for clonotypes shared by all four sorted-subset donors than for non-shared clonotypes. Pairwise subsampling led to the expectation that sequencing depth would affect the degree of clonotype sharing among donors.

Input material: naive CD4+ T cells sorted from blood. The sample's cell subset or site label is to be understood as: CD45RA+ positively selected. Rearrangement joined TRBV9 to TRBJ2-7; TRBD2 fits 9 bases in the junction. The receptor's source is a man aged 18 to 29 in good health. The nucleotides are TGTGCCAGCAGCTTCAACCGGGTAGCGGGAGTAGAAGAGCAGTACTTC. It translates as CASSFNRVAGVEEQYF.